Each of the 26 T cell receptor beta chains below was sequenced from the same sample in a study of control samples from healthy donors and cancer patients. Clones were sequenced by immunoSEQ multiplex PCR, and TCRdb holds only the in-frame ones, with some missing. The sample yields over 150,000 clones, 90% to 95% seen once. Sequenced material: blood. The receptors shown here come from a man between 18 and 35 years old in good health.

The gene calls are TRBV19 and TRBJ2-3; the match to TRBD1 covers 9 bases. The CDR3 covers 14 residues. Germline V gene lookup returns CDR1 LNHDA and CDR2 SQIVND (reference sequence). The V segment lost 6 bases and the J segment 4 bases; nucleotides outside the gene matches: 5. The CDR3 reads CASRSTGGPDTQYF. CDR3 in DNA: TGTGCCAGTAGGTCCACAGGGGGCCCAGATACGCAGTATTTT.

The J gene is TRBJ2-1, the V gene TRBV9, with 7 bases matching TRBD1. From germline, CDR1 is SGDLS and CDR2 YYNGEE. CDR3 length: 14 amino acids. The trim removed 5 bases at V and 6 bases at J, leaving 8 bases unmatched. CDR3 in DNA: TGTGCCAGCAGGGATGGGACAGACCTCAATGAGCAGTTCTTC. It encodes CASRDGTDLNEQFF.

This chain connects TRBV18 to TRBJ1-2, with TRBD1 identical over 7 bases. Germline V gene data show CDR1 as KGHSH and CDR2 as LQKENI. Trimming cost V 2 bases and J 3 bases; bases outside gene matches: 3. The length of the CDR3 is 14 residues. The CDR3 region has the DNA TGTGCCAGCTCACCAACAGGGGTCGACTATGGCTACACCTTC. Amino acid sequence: CASSPTGVDYGYTF. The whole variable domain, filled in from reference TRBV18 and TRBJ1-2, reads NAGVMQNPRHLVRRRGQEARLRCSPMKGHSHVYWYRQLPEEGLKFMVYLQKENIIDESGMPKERFSAEFPKEGPSILRIQQVVRGDSAAYFCASSPTGVDYGYTFGSGTRLTVV.

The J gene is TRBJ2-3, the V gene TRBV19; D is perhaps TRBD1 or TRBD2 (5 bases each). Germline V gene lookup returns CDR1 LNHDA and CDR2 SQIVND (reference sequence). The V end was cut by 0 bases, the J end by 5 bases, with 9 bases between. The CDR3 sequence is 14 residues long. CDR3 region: CASSIDPRGDTQYF. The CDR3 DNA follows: TGTGCCAGTAGTATAGATCCGAGGGGAGATACGCAGTATTTT.

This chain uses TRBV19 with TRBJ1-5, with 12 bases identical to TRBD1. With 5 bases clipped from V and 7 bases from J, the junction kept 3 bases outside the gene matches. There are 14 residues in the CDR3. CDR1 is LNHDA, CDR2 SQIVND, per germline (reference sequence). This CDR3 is CASSSGTGGQPQHF. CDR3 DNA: TGTGCCAGTAGTTCCGGGACAGGGGGCCAGCCCCAGCATTTT.

The CDR3 bases are TGCGCCAGCAGCCCTAACAGGGGCGACGAGCAGTACTTC. This translates into CASSPNRGDEQYF. This chain links TRBV10-1 with TRBJ2-7, with TRBD1 identical over 7 bases. V was clipped by 6 bases and J by 5 bases; unmatched bases: 7. The germline gives CDR1 WNHNN, CDR2 SYGVQD (reference sequence). The CDR3 contains 13 residues.

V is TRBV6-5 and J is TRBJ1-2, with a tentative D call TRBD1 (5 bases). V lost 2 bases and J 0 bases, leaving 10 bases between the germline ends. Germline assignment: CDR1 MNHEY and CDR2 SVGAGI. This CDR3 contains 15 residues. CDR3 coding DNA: TGTGCCAGCAGTTACCGAGGACAAGCTAACTATGGCTACACCTTC. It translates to CASSYRGQANYGYTF.

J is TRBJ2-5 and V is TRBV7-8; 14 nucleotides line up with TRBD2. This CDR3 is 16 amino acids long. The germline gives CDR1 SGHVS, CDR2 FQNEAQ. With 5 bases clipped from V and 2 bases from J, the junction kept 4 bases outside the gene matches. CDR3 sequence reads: CASSRWTSGGQETQYF. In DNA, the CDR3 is TGTGCCAGCAGCCGGTGGACTAGCGGGGGGCAAGAGACCCAGTACTTC.

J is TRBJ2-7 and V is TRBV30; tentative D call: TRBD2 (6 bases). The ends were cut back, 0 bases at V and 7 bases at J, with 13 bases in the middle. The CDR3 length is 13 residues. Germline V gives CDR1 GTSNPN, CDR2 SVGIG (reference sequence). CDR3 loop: CAWSVLHGGEQYF. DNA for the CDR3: TGTGCCTGGAGTGTACTCCACGGGGGTGAGCAGTACTTC.

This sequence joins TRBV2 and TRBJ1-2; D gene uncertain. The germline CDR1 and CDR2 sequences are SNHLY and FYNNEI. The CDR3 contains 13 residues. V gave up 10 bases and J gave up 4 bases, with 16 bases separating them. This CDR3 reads CATSENTFYGYTF. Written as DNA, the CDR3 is TGTGCCACCTCCGAAAACACATTCTATGGCTACACCTTC.

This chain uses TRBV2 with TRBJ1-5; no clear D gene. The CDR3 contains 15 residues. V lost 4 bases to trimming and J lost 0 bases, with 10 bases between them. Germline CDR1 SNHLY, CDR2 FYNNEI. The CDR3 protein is CASSVNVNSNQPQHF. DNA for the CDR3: TGTGCCAGCAGTGTCAACGTTAATAGCAATCAGCCCCAGCATTTT.

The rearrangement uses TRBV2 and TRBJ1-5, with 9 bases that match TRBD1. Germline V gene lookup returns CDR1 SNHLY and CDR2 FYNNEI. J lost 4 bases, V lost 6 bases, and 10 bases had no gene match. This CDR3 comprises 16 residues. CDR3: CASRDSRDRVNQPQHF. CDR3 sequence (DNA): TGTGCCAGCAGGGACTCCCGGGACAGGGTAAATCAGCCCCAGCATTTT.

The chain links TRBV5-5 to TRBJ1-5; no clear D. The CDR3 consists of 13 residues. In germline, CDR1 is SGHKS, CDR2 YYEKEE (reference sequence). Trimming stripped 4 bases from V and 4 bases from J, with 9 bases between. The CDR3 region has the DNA TGTGCCAGCAGCCGGACCTCTAATCAGCCCCAGCATTTT. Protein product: CASSRTSNQPQHF.

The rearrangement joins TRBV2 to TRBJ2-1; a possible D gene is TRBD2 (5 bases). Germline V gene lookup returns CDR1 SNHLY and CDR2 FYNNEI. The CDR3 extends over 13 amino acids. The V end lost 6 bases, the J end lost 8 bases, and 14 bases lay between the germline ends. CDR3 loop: CASSARLADEQFF. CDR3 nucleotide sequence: TGTGCCAGCAGCGCCCGGCTAGCCGATGAGCAGTTCTTC.

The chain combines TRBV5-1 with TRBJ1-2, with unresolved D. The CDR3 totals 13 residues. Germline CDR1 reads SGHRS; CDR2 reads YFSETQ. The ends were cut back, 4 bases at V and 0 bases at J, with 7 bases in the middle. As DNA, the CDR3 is TGCGCCAGCAGCGTGGCCCCTAACTATGGCTACACCTTC. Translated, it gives CASSVAPNYGYTF. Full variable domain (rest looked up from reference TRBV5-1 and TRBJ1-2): KAGVTQTPRYLIKTRGQQVTLSCSPISGHRSVSWYQQTPGQGLQFLFEYFSETQRNKGNFPGRFSGRQFSNSRSEMNVSTLELGDSALYLCASSVAPNYGYTFGSGTRLTVV.

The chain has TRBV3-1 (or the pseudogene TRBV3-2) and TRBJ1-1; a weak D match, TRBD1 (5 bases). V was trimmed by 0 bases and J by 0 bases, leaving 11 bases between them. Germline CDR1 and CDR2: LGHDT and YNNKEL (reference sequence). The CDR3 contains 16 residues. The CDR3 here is CASSQDWQGMNTEAFF. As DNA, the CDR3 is TGTGCCAGCAGCCAAGATTGGCAGGGCATGAACACTGAAGCTTTCTTT.

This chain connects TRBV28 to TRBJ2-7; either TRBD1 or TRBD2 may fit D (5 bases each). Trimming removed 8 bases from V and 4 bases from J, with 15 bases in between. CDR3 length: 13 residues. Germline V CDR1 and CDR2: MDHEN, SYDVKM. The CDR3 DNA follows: TGTGCCAGCGGTCGGACTGCAGGGTACGAGCAGTACTTC. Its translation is CASGRTAGYEQYF.

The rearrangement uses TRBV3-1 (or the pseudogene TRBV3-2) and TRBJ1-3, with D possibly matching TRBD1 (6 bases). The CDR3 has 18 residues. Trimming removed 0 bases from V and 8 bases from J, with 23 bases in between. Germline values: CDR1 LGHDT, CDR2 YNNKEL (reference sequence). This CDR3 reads CASSQDRRPGLEGDTIYF. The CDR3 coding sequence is TGTGCCAGCAGCCAAGATAGGCGACCGGGACTCGAGGGGGACACCATATATTTT.

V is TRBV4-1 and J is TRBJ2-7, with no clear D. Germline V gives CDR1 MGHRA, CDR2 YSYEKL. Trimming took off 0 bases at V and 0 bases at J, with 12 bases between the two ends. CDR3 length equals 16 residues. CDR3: CASSQDRTPTSYEQYF. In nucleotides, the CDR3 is TGCGCCAGCAGCCAAGATAGGACGCCAACCTCCTACGAGCAGTACTTC.

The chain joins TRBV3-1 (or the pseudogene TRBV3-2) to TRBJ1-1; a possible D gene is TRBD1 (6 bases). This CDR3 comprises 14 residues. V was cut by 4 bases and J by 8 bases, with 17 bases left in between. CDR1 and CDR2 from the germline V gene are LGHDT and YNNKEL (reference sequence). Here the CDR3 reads CASSLRDTISEAFF. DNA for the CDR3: TGTGCCAGCAGCCTCCGGGACACCATATCGGAAGCTTTCTTT.

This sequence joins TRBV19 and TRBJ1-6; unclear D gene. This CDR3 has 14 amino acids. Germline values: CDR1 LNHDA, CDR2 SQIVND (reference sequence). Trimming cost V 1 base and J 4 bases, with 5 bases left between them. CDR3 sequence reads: CASSIGDYNSPLHF. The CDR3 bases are TGTGCCAGTAGTATAGGAGATTATAATTCACCCCTCCACTTT. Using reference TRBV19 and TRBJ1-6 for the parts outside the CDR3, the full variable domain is DGGITQSPKYLFRKEGQNVTLSCEQNLNHDAMYWYRQDPGQGLRLIYYSQIVNDFQKGDIAEGYSVSREKKESFPLTVTSAQKNPTAFYLCASSIGDYNSPLHFGNGTRLTVT.

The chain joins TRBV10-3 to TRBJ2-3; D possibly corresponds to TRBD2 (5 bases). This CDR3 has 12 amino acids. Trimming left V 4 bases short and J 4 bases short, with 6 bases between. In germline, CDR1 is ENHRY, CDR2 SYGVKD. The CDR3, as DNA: TGTGCCATCAGTGGTAGCGCAGATACGCAGTATTTT. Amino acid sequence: CAISGSADTQYF.

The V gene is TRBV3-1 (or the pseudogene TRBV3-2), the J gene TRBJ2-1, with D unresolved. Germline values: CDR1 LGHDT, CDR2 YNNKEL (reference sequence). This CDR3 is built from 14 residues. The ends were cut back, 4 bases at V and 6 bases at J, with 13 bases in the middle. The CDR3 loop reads CASSPAFTGNEQFF. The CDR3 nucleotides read TGTGCCAGCAGCCCGGCATTTACGGGCAATGAGCAGTTCTTC.

This CDR3 is CASSFSGTGDEQYF. The CDR3 DNA is TGTGCCAGCAGCTTCTCCGGGACAGGGGACGAGCAGTACTTC. The chain links TRBV7-9 to TRBJ2-7; 10 bases line up with TRBD1. Germline assignment: CDR1 SEHNR and CDR2 FQNEAQ (reference sequence). V gave up 3 bases and J gave up 5 bases; unmatched junction bases: 4. This CDR3 comprises 14 residues.

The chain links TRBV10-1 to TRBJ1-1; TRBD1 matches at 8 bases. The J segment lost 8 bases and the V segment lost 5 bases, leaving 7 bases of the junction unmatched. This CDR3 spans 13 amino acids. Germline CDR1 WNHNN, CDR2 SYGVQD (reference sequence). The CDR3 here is CASSSVQGAEAFF. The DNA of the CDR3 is TGCGCCAGCAGTTCTGTTCAGGGGGCGGAAGCTTTCTTT.

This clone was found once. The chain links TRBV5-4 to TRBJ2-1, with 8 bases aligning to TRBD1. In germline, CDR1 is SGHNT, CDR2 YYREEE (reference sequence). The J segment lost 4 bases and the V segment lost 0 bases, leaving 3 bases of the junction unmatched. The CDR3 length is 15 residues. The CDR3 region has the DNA TGTGCCAGCAGCTTGGGTGGGACAGGTTACAATGAGCAGTTCTTC. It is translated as CASSLGGTGYNEQFF. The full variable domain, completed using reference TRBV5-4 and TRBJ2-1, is ETGVTQSPTHLIKTRGQQVTLRCSSQSGHNTVSWYQQALGQGPQFIFQYYREEENGRGNFPPRFSGLQFPNYSSELNVNALELDDSALYLCASSLGGTGYNEQFFGPGTRLTVL.